The clone carrying this TCR beta chain has more than one count but fewer than ten. Its cognate antigen is unknown. The record originates from a study of T-cell reconstitution after alpha-beta-depleted transplantation in children. Overall study results and limits: Once a year had passed after transplant, T-cell counts and diversity came mostly from newly produced T cells.

Trimming pared 2 bases from V and 3 bases from J, leaving 8 bases between. The CDR3 sequence is 12 residues long. Germline lookup yields CDR1 DFQATT and CDR2 SNEGSKA (reference sequence). Unique molecular identifiers featured in how the TCRbeta library was prepared. Using its own MiXCR run on the PCR reads, TCRdb lists one record per CDR3 protein. The sample shows around 270,000 distinct CDR3 sequences, over 7.5% of them seen only once. Sample: peripheral blood, taken 360 days after TCRalphabeta/CD19-depleted stem cell transplant. This clonotype was sampled from a female patient aged 2-10 years who had a stem cell transplant for Fanconi anemia, so the T cells may come from the graft donor. The chain is built from TRBV20-1 and TRBJ2-7; D possibly corresponds to TRBD2 (6 bases). The CDR3 spells CSARRRDYEQYF. CDR3 sequence (DNA): TGCAGTGCTAGAAGGAGGGACTACGAGCAGTACTTC.